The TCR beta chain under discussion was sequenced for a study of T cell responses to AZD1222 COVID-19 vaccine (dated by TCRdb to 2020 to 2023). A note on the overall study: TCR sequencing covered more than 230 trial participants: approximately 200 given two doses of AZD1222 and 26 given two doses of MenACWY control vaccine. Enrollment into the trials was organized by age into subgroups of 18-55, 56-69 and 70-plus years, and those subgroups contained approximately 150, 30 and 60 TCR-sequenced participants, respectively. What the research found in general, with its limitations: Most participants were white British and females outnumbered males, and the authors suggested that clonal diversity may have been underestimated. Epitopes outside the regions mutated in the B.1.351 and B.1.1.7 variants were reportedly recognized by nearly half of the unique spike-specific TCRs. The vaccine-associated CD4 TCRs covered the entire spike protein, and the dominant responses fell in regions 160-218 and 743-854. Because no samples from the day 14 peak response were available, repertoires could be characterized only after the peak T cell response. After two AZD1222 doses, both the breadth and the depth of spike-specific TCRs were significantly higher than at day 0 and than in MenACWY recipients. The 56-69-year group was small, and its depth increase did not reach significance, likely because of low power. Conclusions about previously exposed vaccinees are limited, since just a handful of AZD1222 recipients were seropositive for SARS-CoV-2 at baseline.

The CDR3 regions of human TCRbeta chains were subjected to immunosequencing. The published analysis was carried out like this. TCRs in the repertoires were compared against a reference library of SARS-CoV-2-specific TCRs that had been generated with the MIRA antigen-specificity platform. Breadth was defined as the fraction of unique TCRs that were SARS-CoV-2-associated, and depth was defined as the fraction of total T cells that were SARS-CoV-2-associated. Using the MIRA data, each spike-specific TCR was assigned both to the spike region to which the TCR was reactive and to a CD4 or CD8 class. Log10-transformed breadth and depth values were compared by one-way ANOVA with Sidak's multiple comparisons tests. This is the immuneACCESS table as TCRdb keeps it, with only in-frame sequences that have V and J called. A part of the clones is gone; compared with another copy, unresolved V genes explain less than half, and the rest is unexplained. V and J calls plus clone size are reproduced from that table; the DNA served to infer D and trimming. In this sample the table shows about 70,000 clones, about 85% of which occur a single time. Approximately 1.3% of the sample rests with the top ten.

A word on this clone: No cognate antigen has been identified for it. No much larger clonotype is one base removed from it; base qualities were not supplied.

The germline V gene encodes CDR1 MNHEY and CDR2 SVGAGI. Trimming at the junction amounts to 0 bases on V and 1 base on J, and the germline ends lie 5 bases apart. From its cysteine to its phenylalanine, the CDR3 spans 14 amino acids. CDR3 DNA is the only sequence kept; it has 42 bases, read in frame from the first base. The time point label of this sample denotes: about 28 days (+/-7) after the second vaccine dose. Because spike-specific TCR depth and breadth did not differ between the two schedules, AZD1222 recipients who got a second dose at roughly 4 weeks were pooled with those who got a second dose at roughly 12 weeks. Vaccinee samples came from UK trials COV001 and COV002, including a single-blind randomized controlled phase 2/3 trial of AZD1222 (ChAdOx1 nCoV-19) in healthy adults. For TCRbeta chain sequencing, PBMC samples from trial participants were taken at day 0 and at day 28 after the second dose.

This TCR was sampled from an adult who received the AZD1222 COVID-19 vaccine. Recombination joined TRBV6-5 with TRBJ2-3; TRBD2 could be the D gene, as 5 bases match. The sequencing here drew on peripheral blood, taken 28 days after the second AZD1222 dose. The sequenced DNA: TGTGCCAGCAGTTACTCGCGGGGCACAGATACGCAGTATTTT. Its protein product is CASSYSRGTDTQYF.